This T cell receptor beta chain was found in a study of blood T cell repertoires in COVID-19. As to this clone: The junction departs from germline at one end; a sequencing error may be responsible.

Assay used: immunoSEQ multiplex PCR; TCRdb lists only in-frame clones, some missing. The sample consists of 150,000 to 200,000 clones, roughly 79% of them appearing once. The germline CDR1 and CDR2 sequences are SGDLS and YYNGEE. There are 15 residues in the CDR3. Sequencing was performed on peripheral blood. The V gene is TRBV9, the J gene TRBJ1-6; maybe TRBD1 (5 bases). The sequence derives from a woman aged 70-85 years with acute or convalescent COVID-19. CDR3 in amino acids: CASSVDGGFNPPLHF. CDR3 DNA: TGTGCCAGCAGCGTAGACGGGGGGTTTAATCCACCCCTCCACTTT.